This TCR beta chain was sequenced during a study of T cell responses to AZD1222 COVID-19 vaccine. In germline, CDR1 is SGHRS, CDR2 YFSETQ. V lost 4 bases, J lost 3 bases, and 6 bases stayed unmatched. The CDR3 is made up of 15 amino acids. Sequenced by immunoSEQ multiplex PCR; TCRdb stores in-frame clones only, minus some. Here the sample spans about 150,000 clones, about 86% being singletons. This receptor was identified in an adult in good health. V and J are TRBV5-1 and TRBJ1-5, with TRBD1 identical over 8 bases. The input for sequencing was peripheral blood, taken on day 0 of MenACWY control vaccination. The CDR3 nucleotides read TGCGCCAGCAGCCAGACAGGGGATTACAATCAGCCCCAGCATTTT. Protein sequence: CASSQTGDYNQPQHF. The full variable domain, completed using reference TRBV5-1 and TRBJ1-5, is KAGVTQTPRYLIKTRGQQVTLSCSPISGHRSVSWYQQTPGQGLQFLFEYFSETQRNKGNFPGRFSGRQFSNSRSEMNVSTLELGDSALYLCASSQTGDYNQPQHFGDGTRLSIL.